This T cell receptor (beta chain) appears in the sequencing data of a study of CD8+CD57+ T cells in acquired aplastic anemia. Study information: The study obtained an average of roughly 3 ug of DNA from sorted CD4+ and CD8+ cells. Study observations and caveats: Controls and patients did not differ significantly in CD8+ Simpson's diversity.

Worth noting for this clonotype: The antigen is not known.

The junction had 9 bases not matched to a gene; V was cut back by 7 bases and J by 6 bases. The CDR3 is made up of 15 amino acids. Germline V gene sequence: CDR1 LNHDA, CDR2 SQIVND (reference sequence). Patients sequenced had flow cytometry evidence of CD8+CD57+ cell expansion. According to the study, genomic DNA was the template for TCR beta VDJ and CDR3 profiling. TCRdb analysed the reads with MiXCR anew, one entry per CDR3 protein. The profile shows 160,000 or so distinct CDR3 sequences, around 48% of them singletons. The source of this sequence is a human donor with aplastic anemia. This chain links TRBV19 with TRBJ1-6, with 7 bases fitting TRBD1. The sequencing sample was made of sorted CD4+, CD8+, or CD8+CD57+ T cells (not recorded which) from PBMCs. The CDR3 bases are TGTGCCAGTACCAAAGTCGGGACAGTTAATTCACCCCTCCACTTT. It is translated as CASTKVGTVNSPLHF. The whole variable domain, remainder taken from reference TRBV19 and TRBJ1-6, is DGGITQSPKYLFRKEGQNVTLSCEQNLNHDAMYWYRQDPGQGLRLIYYSQIVNDFQKGDIAEGYSVSREKKESFPLTVTSAQKNPTAFYLCASTKVGTVNSPLHFGNGTRLTVT.